This T cell receptor (beta chain) was recorded in a study of blood T cell repertoires in COVID-19. Profiled with immunoSEQ multiplex PCR; TCRdb holds only in-frame clones, not every one. In the table there are around 64,000 clones, about 90% of which are singletons. Germline CDR1 is MDHEN and CDR2 is SYDVKM. The V and J ends lost 10 bases and 0 bases respectively, with 11 bases between them. The CDR3 has 13 amino acids. This clone was detected once. This TCR was recovered from a man aged 45-65 years with active COVID-19. Sequenced: peripheral blood. V usage is TRBV28 and J usage is TRBJ2-3, with D perhaps matching TRBD1 (6 bases). The CDR3 reads CATRDTSTDTQYF. The CDR3 DNA sequence: TGTGCCACCCGGGACACTAGCACAGATACGCAGTATTTT.